These 11 T cell receptor beta chains originate from one sample sequenced in a study of tumor and adjacent non-tumor tissue in lung cancer. TCRbeta libraries were built with three rounds of nested PCR, modified from ARM-PCR. TCRdb independently ran MiXCR on the multiplex PCR reads; one entry per CDR3 protein. The data show about 80,000 distinct CDR3 sequences, with around 80% seen just once and 45% to 55% held by the top ten. RNA was extracted from bulk tissue without any cell sorting. This non-tumor lung sample came from over 3 cm beyond the tumor edge. Material: distant non-tumor lung tissue. All receptors come from a man aged 60-69 years with non-small cell lung cancer.

To note about this clonotype: Relative to the germline gene, one junction end is altered; a read error may explain this. The chain links TRBV11-3 to TRBJ2-5; perhaps TRBD2 as D (6 bases). The CDR3 covers 14 residues. In germline, CDR1 is SGHNT, CDR2 YENEEA. The CDR3 loop is CASWLDGGTLVQYF. CDR3 coding DNA: TGTGCCAGCTGGTTAGATGGGGGGACCCTCGTCCAGTATTTC. Complete variable domain (other parts from reference TRBV11-3 and TRBJ2-5): EAGVVQSPRYKIIEKKQPVAFWCNPISGHNTLYWYLQNLGQGPELLIRYENEEAVDDSQLPKDRFSAERLKGVDSTLKIQPAELGDSAVYLCASWLDGGTLVQYFGPGTRLLVL.

As for this clonotype: Mismatch with germline at one junction end may stem from a read error. The V gene is TRBV6-5, the J gene TRBJ2-2; TRBD2 matches at 7 bases. Germline lookup yields CDR1 MNHEY and CDR2 SVGAGI. The CDR3 length is 14 residues. This CDR3 reads CATRLAAKTGELFF. In DNA form, the CDR3 reads TGTGCCACCAGGCTAGCGGCGAAGACCGGGGAGCTGTTTTTT.

For this clonotype: One junction end disagrees with the germline gene, perhaps due to a read error. The chain is built from TRBV12-3 or TRBV12-4 and TRBJ2-4; possibly TRBD1 for D (5 bases). The CDR3 consists of 15 residues. The CDR3 nucleotides read TGTACCAGCAGTTTAAAGTTTCGACAGAAAAACATTCAGTACTTC. Residues: CTSSLKFRQKNIQYF.

The table lists this clonotype with a count of one. The junction and the germline gene differ at one end; a read error may be behind it. V usage is TRBV11-3 and J usage is TRBJ2-1, with 12 nucleotides matching TRBD2. This CDR3 spans 17 amino acids. CDR1 is SGHNT and CDR2 is YENEEA in the germline V gene. The CDR3 coding sequence is TGTGCCAGCAGTTTAGGTCGACTAGCGGGAGTAAGTAATGAGCAGTTCTTC. Protein product: CASSLGRLAGVSNEQFF.

Comment on this clonotype: This clone may be a read error of a much larger clone one base away. CDR3 DNA sequence: TGTTCCAGCAGCTACTCCACAGGGTTCGAGACCCAGTACTTC. Translating gives CSSSYSTGFETQYF. The V and J genes are TRBV7-9 and TRBJ2-5; possibly TRBD1 for D (6 bases). This CDR3 spans 14 amino acids. CDR1 and CDR2 from the germline V gene are SEHNR and FQNEAQ (reference sequence).

To note about this clonotype: A read error is likely, as this CDR3 ends without the conserved phenylalanine or tryptophan. The chain combines TRBV11-2 with TRBJ2-5; D is possibly TRBD1 (5 bases). Trimming took off 4 bases at V and 4 bases at J, with 13 bases between the two ends. CDR3 size: 14 residues. Per the germline V gene, CDR1 is SGHAT and CDR2 is FQNNGV. This chain's CDR3 is CASSSGHVRETQYY. The CDR3 bases are TGTGCCAGCAGCTCTGGACATGTCCGAGAGACCCAGTACTAC.

Remarks on this clonotype: One end of the junction is discordant with germline, which a read error may explain. J is TRBJ1-6 and V is TRBV11-2; TRBD1 is a possible D gene (6 bases). Per the germline V gene, CDR1 is SGHAT and CDR2 is FQNNGV. The CDR3 has 15 residues. This CDR3 is CASSLGGDKNSPLYF. The CDR3 coding sequence is TGTGCCAGCAGCTTAGGAGGGGACAAAAATTCACCCCTCTATTTT.

On this clonotype: The junction departs from the called germline gene at one end, perhaps through a read error. V and J are TRBV20-1 and TRBJ1-1; D gene ambiguous. CDR1 DFQATT and CDR2 SNEGSKA come from the germline V gene (reference sequence). This CDR3 is built from 13 residues. The DNA of the CDR3 is TGCAGTTTTAGATCACGTCAGAGGACTGAAGCCTTCTTT. This sequence encodes CSFRSRQRTEAFF.

This clonotype showed up many times. This sequence joins TRBV5-1 and TRBJ2-7; D possibly corresponds to TRBD2 (6 bases). Germline loops: CDR1 SGHRS, CDR2 YFSETQ. The CDR3 has 16 residues. With 0 bases removed from V and 1 base from J, the gap between germline ends came to 14 bases. In nucleotides, the CDR3 is TGCGCCAGCAGCTTGGGGACCGGGAGTCCGTCCTACGAGCAGTACTTC. It specifies CASSLGTGSPSYEQYF.

In its sample, this clonotype was seen many times. The chain links TRBV11-2 to TRBJ2-1; TRBD1 might be the D (6 bases). Germline V gene data show CDR1 as SGHAT and CDR2 as FQNNGV. The V gene lost 2 bases and the J gene lost 8 bases, with 13 bases spanning the gap. CDR3 size: 14 residues. In DNA, the CDR3 is TGTGCCAGCAGCTTAACAGGGTTTGAGGATGAGCAGTTCTTC. Protein: CASSLTGFEDEQFF.

Remarks on this clonotype: The junction and the germline gene differ at one end; a read error may be behind it. This chain uses TRBV4-3 with TRBJ1-3; 7 bases match TRBD1. CDR3 length: 17 residues. Germline assignment: CDR1 LGHNA and CDR2 YSLEER. This CDR3 is CACSQEWGQYSGNTIYF. CDR3 coding DNA: TGCGCCTGCAGCCAAGAGTGGGGACAGTACTCTGGAAACACCATATATTTT.